Sequencing of this T cell receptor beta chain was carried out in a study of early T cells in non-severe SARS-CoV-2 infection. Study-wide background: Sequenced bulk RNA came from whole blood that was unsorted, and chains were unpaired.

cDNA molecules, individually, were tagged with unique molecular identifiers. TCRdb itself ran the 5' RACE reads through MiXCR, one entry per CDR3 protein. The sample lists 65,000 to 70,000 distinct CDR3 sequences, 9% to 15% occurring once. Points from the study as a whole: Comparison of clonotypes with VDJdb favored anti-spike CD8 responses while missing private and CD4 specificities.

This clonotype was counted a few times. Its specificity is unknown. The receptor was isolated from an adult who was a healthcare worker with PCR-confirmed SARS-CoV-2 infection or an uninfected control (not recorded which). Input material: whole blood.

This CDR3 reads CSARVAGAITYNEQFF. The CDR3 nucleotides read TGCAGTGCTAGAGTAGCGGGGGCCATAACCTACAATGAGCAGTTCTTC. V and J are TRBV20-1 and TRBJ2-1; 9 bases are shared with TRBD2. The length of the CDR3 is 16 residues. The J segment lost 2 bases and the V segment lost 1 base, leaving 6 bases of the junction unmatched. The V gene's germline CDR1 is DFQATT and CDR2 SNEGSKA (reference sequence).